This T cell receptor (beta chain) was obtained from a study of blood T cell repertoires in COVID-19. Study overall: Acute and convalescent COVID-19 samples came from the United States, Italy and Spain.

V lost 6 bases and J 2 bases, leaving 8 bases between the germline ends. Germline assignment: CDR1 SGHNT and CDR2 YENEEA. The CDR3 contains 13 residues. Authors' methods: Nucleated cell number was recorded as an estimate derived from reference gene primer amplification. Data came from immunoSEQ multiplex PCR; TCRdb stores just in-frame clones and leaves some out. For V, J and clone size, that table is used; D and trimming come from the DNA. The table has approximately 160,000 clones, roughly 90% seen once. The V and J genes are TRBV11-3 and TRBJ2-1; D gene ambiguous. The sequence came from a woman aged 70-85 years with acute or convalescent COVID-19. Material for sequencing was peripheral blood. CDR3 bases: TGTGCCAGCAGTTACACTACCTACAATGAGCAGTTCTTC. It translates to CASSYTTYNEQFF.